This T cell receptor beta chain was obtained from a study of naive and memory T cell subsets. CMV status came from CD4+ IFNgamma after overnight CMV lysate stimulation. After CD4 positive bead selection, the CD4-negative fraction gave CD8 T cells. This CDR3 is 15 amino acids long. Looked up from germline, CDR1 is DFQATT and CDR2 is SNEGSKA (reference sequence). V dropped 0 bases and J dropped 4; count of bases not matched to a gene: 6. Regarding the study as a whole: No ground truth validated the naive and memory repertoire findings. Possibly reflecting memory cells re-expressing CD45RA, a few larger clonotypes occurred in naive repertoires, especially CD8. Over 85% of naive TCR sequences appeared only once after error correction, unlike memory subsets.

This clonotype came up a few times. Antigen: not known. Both TRBC1 and TRBC2 were covered by a beta constant-region primer of two equimolar oligonucleotides. Ligated cDNA was amplified by four rounds of PCR with nested alpha and beta constant-region primers and SP2. TCRdb used MiXCR to reprocess the UMI-ligation and nested PCR reads, holding one entry per CDR3 protein. The table includes 140,000 to 150,000 distinct CDR3 sequences, about 23% detected once. This chain joins TRBV20-1 and TRBJ2-1; 7 nucleotides match TRBD2. The source material was naive CD4+ T cells from blood. This TCR came from a human donor in good health. In DNA, the CDR3 is TGCAGTGCTAGAGACCCGGCGGGGGATTACAATGAGCAGTTCTTC. It is translated as CSARDPAGDYNEQFF.